The clone carrying this T cell receptor (beta chain) was seen only a few times. The patients who were eligible all carried advanced solid tumors that lacked tumor-infiltrating lymphocytes, meaning the tumors were TIL-negative. The sample originates from a study of low-dose radiotherapy and immunotherapy resistance in tumors. Study at large: Patients took aspirin 300 mg by mouth once daily. This continued for four cycles, starting on cycle 1 day 1.

Alpha- and beta-chain coverage of first-strand cDNA came from TRAV- and TRBV-specific primers. Amplification of TCRs used a constant-region primer and V-primer adapter for around 20 PCR cycles. TCRdb ran MiXCR on the reads and lists one entry per CDR3 protein. The sample includes 18,000 or so distinct CDR3 sequences, around 74% of them seen just once. The receptor comes from a human donor with advanced metastatic prostate, ovarian, gallbladder or colorectal cancer (not recorded which). This table probably holds off-target reads from a library built for another chain.

The CDR3 sequence: CASSLDSTEAFF. The CDR3 DNA reads as TGTGCCAGCAGTTTAGACAGCACTGAAGCTTTCTTT. The gene calls are TRBV28 and TRBJ1-1; TRBD1 might be the D (5 bases). The CDR3 totals 12 residues. Deletions cut 2 bases from V and 4 bases from J, with 5 bases between. Germline values: CDR1 MDHEN, CDR2 SYDVKM. Filled out from reference TRBV28 and TRBJ1-1, the complete variable domain reads DVKVTQSSRYLVKRTGEKVFLECVQDMDHENMFWYRQDPGLGLRLIYFSYDVKMKEKGDIPEGYSVSREKKERFSLILESASTNQTSMYLCASSLDSTEAFFGQGTRLTVV.